This T cell receptor (beta chain) came from a study of untreated major depressive disorder listed by TCRdb under 2018. For context, the study as a whole: The study was a cross-sectional case-control comparison of T cell phenotype and TCR repertoire between antidepressant-free major depressive disorder patients and individually matched non-depressed controls. Points the paper makes about the study in general: For the sequencing comparisons, planned one-tailed tests were run on just three Vbeta families that had been chosen in advance. Because of the strict matching and exclusion criteria, the study sample was comparatively small, which limits how generalizable the findings are.

The Qiagen DNeasy Blood and Tissue Kit was used to extract total genomic DNA from the purified CD4+ T cells. Using immunoSEQ immunosequencing protocols, the TCRbeta CDR3 region, as defined by IMGT, was amplified and sequenced. Regarding the original processing steps: Preprocessing of raw sequence data for PCR and sequencing error correction was performed by the immunoSEQ service. Data were loaded into the immunoSEQ Analyzer and further analyzed with VDJtools v1.0.7. Patient-control differences were tested with the paired Wilcoxon signed-rank test. The source is immuneACCESS, and TCRdb retained only in-frame sequences with V and J called. Part of the clones is not carried over; for the studies checked, unresolved V genes explain less than half of this, and the remainder is unexplained. V, J and clone size are taken as reported in that table, and D and trimming were inferred from the DNA itself. The sample table records tens of thousands of clones; roughly nine tenths of these occur just once. The ten largest clones take up about 0.45% of the sample.

Each depressed patient was matched pairwise with a non-depressed control on sex, age, current smoking status and body mass index. All participants were of European descent. No current or lifetime mood disorder was present in controls, and Quick Inventory of Depressive Symptoms-Self Report scores of 5 or less were recorded for controls. Major medical conditions, Axis I/II comorbidities, regular medication or illicit drug use, and drinking over 100 g alcohol weekly were applied as exclusion criteria for all participants. About 30 ml of peripheral blood was collected from each participant into EDTA tubes. CD4+ T cells were purified from thawed PBMCs by magnetic negative selection with the BD IMag Human CD4 T Lymphocyte Enrichment Set. Flow cytometry confirmed that the CD4+ enrichment method typically gave roughly 95% purity. A subgroup of a handful of case-control pairs, chosen blind to the chemokine receptor expression and flow-cytometric repertoire skewing results, underwent TCRbeta sequencing. All blood samples were collected in the morning at 8:00 a.m., and PBMCs were isolated by Ficoll-Hypaque gradient centrifugation. Until being assayed, PBMCs were kept in liquid nitrogen after cryopreservation by gradual cooling to -80 degrees C.

For this clone: Which antigen it targets is not known. No per-base quality is available; no much larger clone lies one base away.

The TCR sequence derives from a woman aged 40 to 50 in good health. Sequencing was done on a sample of CD4+ T cells from PBMCs.

The DNA sequence follows: TGTGCCAGCAGAAGAAGGACAGGGATCGCAGATACGCAGTATTTT. The encoded protein is CASRRRTGIADTQYF. Recombination joined TRBV2 with TRBJ2-3, with 8 bases aligning to TRBD1. CDR3 length: 15 amino acids, cysteine to phenylalanine. Kept here is only the CDR3 DNA, which spans 45 bases and is read in frame from base 1. V is pruned by 6 bases and J by 4 bases, leaving 9 bases of the junction without a gene match. Via the germline V gene, CDR1 is SNHLY and CDR2 FYNNEI.